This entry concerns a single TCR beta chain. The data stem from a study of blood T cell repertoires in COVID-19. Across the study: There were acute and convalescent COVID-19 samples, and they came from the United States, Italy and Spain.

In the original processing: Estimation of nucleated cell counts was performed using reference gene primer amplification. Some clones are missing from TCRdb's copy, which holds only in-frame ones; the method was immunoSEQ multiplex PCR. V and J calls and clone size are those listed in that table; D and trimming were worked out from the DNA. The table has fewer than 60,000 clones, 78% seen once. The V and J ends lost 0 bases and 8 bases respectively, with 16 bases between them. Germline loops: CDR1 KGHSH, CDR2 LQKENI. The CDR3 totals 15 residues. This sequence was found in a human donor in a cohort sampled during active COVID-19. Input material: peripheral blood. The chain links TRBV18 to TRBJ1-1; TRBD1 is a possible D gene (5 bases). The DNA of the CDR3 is TGTGCCAGCTCACCACCGGCGGGGGGAATCGGGGAAGCTTTCTTT. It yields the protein CASSPPAGGIGEAFF. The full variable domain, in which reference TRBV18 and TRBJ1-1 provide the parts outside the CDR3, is NAGVMQNPRHLVRRRGQEARLRCSPMKGHSHVYWYRQLPEEGLKFMVYLQKENIIDESGMPKERFSAEFPKEGPSILRIQQVVRGDSAAYFCASSPPAGGIGEAFFGQGTRLTVV.